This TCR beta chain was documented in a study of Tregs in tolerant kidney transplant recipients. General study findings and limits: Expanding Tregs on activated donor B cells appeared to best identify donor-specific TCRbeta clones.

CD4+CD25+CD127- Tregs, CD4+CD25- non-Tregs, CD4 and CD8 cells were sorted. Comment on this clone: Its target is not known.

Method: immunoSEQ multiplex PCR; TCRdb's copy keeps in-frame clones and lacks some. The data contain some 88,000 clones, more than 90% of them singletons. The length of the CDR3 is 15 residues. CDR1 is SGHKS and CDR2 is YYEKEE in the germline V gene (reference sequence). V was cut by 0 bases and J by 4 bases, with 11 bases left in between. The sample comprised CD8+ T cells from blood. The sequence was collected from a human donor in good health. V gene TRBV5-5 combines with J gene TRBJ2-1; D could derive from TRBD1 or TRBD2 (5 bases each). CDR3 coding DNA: TGTGCCAGCAGCTTGGGGGGGAATTCGTACAATGAGCAGTTCTTC. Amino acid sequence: CASSLGGNSYNEQFF.